The 30 T cell receptor beta chains presented below share a single source sample, sequenced in a study of shared clonotypes between healthy human individuals. The assay was immunoSEQ multiplex PCR, and TCRdb's table has in-frame clones only and misses some. The table includes 2.3 million or so clones, approximately 95% detected once. Sequenced sample: naive CD4+ T cells from PBMCs. Subset noted: CD45RA+ positively selected. The receptors here all came from a man aged 18 to 30 in good health. Some clones in this sample may be carry-over from other donors' samples.

The chain employs TRBV19 and TRBJ1-5, with D possibly matching TRBD1 (6 bases). With 6 bases removed from V and 4 bases from J, the gap between germline ends came to 10 bases. Per the germline V gene, CDR1 is LNHDA and CDR2 is SQIVND (reference sequence). This CDR3 has 13 amino acids. CDR3 loop: CASSDRWNQPQHF. The CDR3 bases are TGTGCCAGTAGCGACAGGTGGAATCAGCCCCAGCATTTT.

The chain joins TRBV6-6 to TRBJ2-3, with D tentatively TRBD1 (6 bases). The CDR3 sequence is 13 residues long. Trimming took off 6 bases at V and 3 bases at J, with 10 bases between the two ends. CDR1 MNHNY and CDR2 SVGAGI come from the germline V gene (reference sequence). CDR3 coding DNA: TGTGCCAGCAGAACGACAGGAACAGATACGCAGTATTTT. Its translation: CASRTTGTDTQYF.

The chain combines TRBV28 with TRBJ2-2; TRBD1 matches 7 bases. Germline loops: CDR1 MDHEN, CDR2 SYDVKM. CDR3 size: 14 residues. V dropped 7 bases and J dropped 1; count of bases not matched to a gene: 3. The CDR3 region is CASIGDRNTGELFF. For the CDR3, the DNA is TGTGCCAGCATAGGGGACAGGAACACCGGGGAGCTGTTTTTT.

In the case of this clone: Other nucleotide sequences in the sample specify the same CDR3. The genes are TRBV7-2 and TRBJ2-7; 10 bases match TRBD1. The CDR3 totals 14 residues. Germline assignment: CDR1 SGHTA and CDR2 FQGNSA. V dropped 2 bases and J dropped 5; count of bases not matched to a gene: 3. The CDR3 nucleotides are TGTGCCAGCAGCTTATTGGGACAGGGGAACGAGCAGTACTTC. Protein: CASSLLGQGNEQYF.

The chain uses TRBV6-5 and TRBJ1-2, with no clear D. The CDR3 runs to 11 residues. Trimming shortened V by 5 bases and J by 8 bases, and 9 bases separated the two germline ends. Germline CDR1 and CDR2: MNHEY and SVGAGI. The CDR3 coding sequence is TGTGCCAGCAGTGACGCGGAGGGCTACACCTTC. This encodes CASSDAEGYTF.

The chain combines TRBV9 with TRBJ2-5; 9 bases map to TRBD1. The germline V gene has CDR1 SGDLS and CDR2 YYNGEE. This CDR3 is 15 amino acids long. J lost 5 bases, V lost 4 bases, and 9 bases had no gene match. The CDR3 reads CASSPHRGLRETQYF. As DNA, the CDR3 is TGTGCCAGCAGCCCTCACAGGGGGCTTAGGGAGACCCAGTACTTC.

The V gene is TRBV10-3, the J gene TRBJ1-5; TRBD1 matches 9 bases. From germline, CDR1 is ENHRY and CDR2 SYGVKD. V was clipped by 6 bases and J by 4 bases; unmatched bases: 7. CDR3 length: 15 residues. The CDR3 nucleotides are TGTGCCATCAGCGAGGACAGGGGAGGTAATCAGCCCCAGCATTTT. Protein: CAISEDRGGNQPQHF.

V is TRBV7-2 and J is TRBJ2-5; tentatively, D is TRBD2 (6 bases). The V end lost 5 bases, the J end lost 9 bases, and 10 bases lay between the germline ends. CDR1 is SGHTA and CDR2 is FQGNSA in the germline V gene. CDR3 length: 11 residues. Here the CDR3 reads CASSQSGAQYF. In nucleotides, the CDR3 is TGTGCCAGCAGCCAGTCGGGGGCCCAGTACTTC.

This rearrangement joins TRBV29-1 to TRBJ1-1; no definite D call. The V end was cut by 7 bases, the J end by 0 bases, with 15 bases between. There are 14 residues in the CDR3. The V gene's germline CDR1 is SQVTM and CDR2 ANQGSEA. The DNA for the CDR3 is TGCAGCGCCCTTGGCCCAGGATTGAACACTGAAGCTTTCTTT. This gives the protein CSALGPGLNTEAFF.

This clone was counted a single time. This sequence joins TRBV7-6 and TRBJ1-1; perhaps TRBD1 as D (6 bases). V was pared by 4 bases and J by 1 base, with 13 bases between. There are 15 residues in the CDR3. Germline-derived CDR1 and CDR2 are SGHVS and FNYEAQ. Here the CDR3 reads CASSSLGTTNTEAFF. The CDR3 coding sequence is TGTGCCAGCAGCTCACTCGGGACAACGAACACTGAAGCTTTCTTT.

As regards this clone: Other DNA sequences in the same sample also yield this CDR3. The chain is built from TRBV11-3 and TRBJ1-1; no reliable D call. The CDR3 is 14 amino acids. Germline V gene data show CDR1 as SGHNT and CDR2 as YENEEA. The V end was cut by 0 bases, the J end by 3 bases, with 8 bases between. This chain's CDR3 is CASSLEGGDTEAFF. The CDR3, as DNA: TGTGCCAGCAGCTTAGAAGGAGGTGACACTGAAGCTTTCTTT.

This rearrangement joins TRBV28 to TRBJ1-1, with D unresolved. The CDR3 consists of 15 residues. Trimming took off 2 bases at V and 0 bases at J, with 10 bases between the two ends. Per germline, CDR1 MDHEN and CDR2 SYDVKM. CDR3 amino acids: CASSLGGVVNTEAFF. For the CDR3, the DNA is TGTGCCAGCAGTTTAGGTGGGGTCGTGAACACTGAAGCTTTCTTT.

The chain couples TRBV11-1 to TRBJ2-2; 9 nucleotides match TRBD1. Germline V gene sequence: CDR1 SGHAT, CDR2 FQDESV (reference sequence). The V and J ends lost 9 bases and 3 bases, in that order; junction bases with no gene match: 8. The CDR3 contains 15 residues. The CDR3 loop is CASRYRDRDTGELFF. CDR3 sequence (DNA): TGTGCCAGTCGATACCGGGACAGGGACACCGGGGAGCTGTTTTTT.

The chain joins TRBV7-8 to TRBJ1-5; 7 bases match TRBD1. CDR1 and CDR2 from the germline V gene are SGHVS and FQNEAQ. The CDR3 runs 14 residues. Trimming at V came to 2 bases and at J to 5 bases, leaving 3 bases not matched to a gene. In DNA, the CDR3 is TGTGCCAGCAGCTTATCTACAGGGGATCAGCCCCAGCATTTT. It codes for CASSLSTGDQPQHF.

The chain has TRBV28 and TRBJ1-2; TRBD1 agrees at 8 bases. CDR1 is MDHEN, CDR2 SYDVKM, per germline. The V segment lost 2 bases and the J segment 5 bases; nucleotides outside the gene matches: 10. This CDR3 spans 16 amino acids. Written as DNA, the CDR3 is TGTGCCAGCAGTTTAACCCCGGACAGGGCCAAATATGGCTACACCTTC. Translated: CASSLTPDRAKYGYTF.

The chain couples TRBV5-4 to TRBJ2-3; possibly TRBD1 for D (6 bases). Per the germline V gene, CDR1 is SGHNT and CDR2 is YYREEE (reference sequence). The CDR3 length is 14 residues. Trimming took 3 bases from V and 2 from J, leaving 10 bases between them. The CDR3 loop is CASSSRQDTDTQYF. Written as DNA, the CDR3 is TGTGCCAGCAGCTCTCGACAGGACACAGATACGCAGTATTTT.

The chain carries TRBV27 and TRBJ2-7; TRBD2 aligns across 14 bases. V lost 4 bases, J lost 7 bases, and 6 bases stayed unmatched. The CDR3 runs 15 residues. Germline V gives CDR1 MNHEY, CDR2 SMNVEV (reference sequence). The CDR3 sequence: CASSSGLAGVVEQYF. CDR3 sequence (DNA): TGTGCCAGCAGTTCGGGACTAGCGGGAGTTGTGGAGCAGTACTTC.

The gene calls are TRBV5-4 and TRBJ1-1; 9 positions match TRBD1. Unmatched junction bases numbered 10, after V lost 7 bases and J lost 6 bases. Germline V gives CDR1 SGHNT, CDR2 YYREEE (reference sequence). CDR3 size: 14 residues. The CDR3 here is CASEGRQGGPEAFF. The CDR3 coding sequence is TGTGCCAGCGAGGGGCGACAGGGGGGCCCTGAAGCTTTCTTT.

In its sample, this clone was seen once. The J gene is TRBJ2-5, the V gene TRBV7-3; tentatively, D is TRBD2 (5 bases). Germline V gene lookup returns CDR1 SGHTA and CDR2 FQGTGA. The V end lost 5 bases, the J end lost 4 bases, and 17 bases lay between the germline ends. This CDR3 is built from 15 residues. The CDR3 is CASSLMGQAGETQYF. CDR3 DNA: TGTGCCAGCAGCCTAATGGGCCAGGCGGGAGAGACCCAGTACTTC.

The gene calls are TRBV18 and TRBJ1-1, with 9 bases aligning to TRBD1. CDR1 is KGHSH, CDR2 LQKENI, per germline. This CDR3 is 16 amino acids long. V shed 3 bases, J shed 1 base, and the junction held 6 bases outside the gene matches. The CDR3: CASSPAAGQGNTEAFF. The CDR3 DNA reads TGTGCCAGCTCACCCGCCGCGGGACAGGGGAACACTGAAGCTTTCTTT.

This chain uses TRBV27 with TRBJ1-1, with D hard to call. Germline CDR1 is MNHEY and CDR2 is SMNVEV (reference sequence). Trimming left V 5 bases short and J 2 bases short, with 18 bases between. This CDR3 is built from 16 residues. The CDR3 region has the DNA TGTGCCAGCAGTCCCCGTGAGGGAACGATCAACACTGAAGCTTTCTTT. Protein sequence: CASSPREGTINTEAFF.

V is TRBV7-9 and J is TRBJ1-1; maybe TRBD1 (6 bases). The ends were cut back, 1 base at V and 4 bases at J, with 19 bases in the middle. Germline V CDR1 and CDR2: SEHNR, FQNEAQ (reference sequence). This CDR3 has 17 amino acids. The CDR3, as DNA: TGTGCCAGCAGCTTAGAGGGGGGTTTGGGCAGGCGCACTGAAGCTTTCTTT. Translating gives CASSLEGGLGRRTEAFF.

The chain couples TRBV30 to TRBJ1-6; D remains unclear. Trimming removed 1 base at V and 5 bases at J, with 9 bases between. CDR3 length equals 14 residues. CDR1 and CDR2 from the germline V gene are GTSNPN and SVGIG (reference sequence). The CDR3 nucleotides are TGTGCCTGGAGTGGGTGGGTAAATAATTCACCCCTCCACTTT. This translates into CAWSGWVNNSPLHF.

CDR3 DNA sequence: TGCGCCAGCAGCCAAGGTTTAGGGACAGGGGTTTCATACGAGCAGTACTTC. Translation: CASSQGLGTGVSYEQYF. The chain joins TRBV4-3 to TRBJ2-7, with TRBD1 identical over 10 bases. Germline V CDR1 and CDR2: LGHNA, YSLEER. The CDR3 length is 17 residues. V lost 1 base to trimming and J lost 4 bases; unmatched junction nucleotides: 10.

Turning to this clone: The identical CDR3 is also encoded by other nucleotide sequences in the sample. The chain carries TRBV5-1 and TRBJ2-2; the D gene could be TRBD1 or TRBD2 (5 bases each). Trimming stripped 4 bases from V and 2 bases from J, with 12 bases between. The germline V gene encodes CDR1 SGHRS and CDR2 YFSETQ. The CDR3 sequence is 15 residues long. CDR3 loop: CASSSGTTNTGELFF. Here the CDR3 DNA reads TGCGCCAGCAGCAGTGGGACCACTAACACCGGGGAGCTGTTTTTT.

Details on this clone: This specimen includes other DNA sequences encoding the same CDR3. This chain joins TRBV7-2 and TRBJ2-7; unclear D gene. CDR3 length equals 15 residues. The V end was cut by 0 bases, the J end by 2 bases, with 11 bases between. CDR1 is SGHTA and CDR2 is FQGNSA in the germline V gene. The CDR3 sequence is CASSLAGTTPYEQYF. The CDR3 DNA reads as TGTGCCAGCAGCTTAGCGGGCACAACACCCTACGAGCAGTACTTC.

The gene calls are TRBV11-2 and TRBJ1-4; no definite D call. The CDR3 spans 12 residues. V was shortened by 5 bases and J by 0 bases, with 1 base between the two germline ends. CDR1 is SGHAT, CDR2 FQNNGV, per germline. The CDR3 reads CASSPTNEKLFF. In nucleotides, the CDR3 is TGTGCCAGCAGCCCAACTAATGAAAAACTGTTTTTT.

This chain uses TRBV10-2 with TRBJ2-7; the match to TRBD1 covers 10 bases. J lost 4 bases, V lost 2 bases, and 2 bases had no gene match. CDR1 is WSHSY, CDR2 SAAADI, per germline. This CDR3 is 14 amino acids long. The DNA for the CDR3 is TGCGCCAGCAGTGAGATGGGACAGGGGTACGAGCAGTACTTC. Translating gives CASSEMGQGYEQYF.

This chain connects TRBV6-1 to TRBJ2-2, with D unclear. The CDR3 has 17 amino acids. Germline V gives CDR1 MNHNS, CDR2 SASEGT. V was trimmed by 2 bases and J by 5 bases, leaving 18 bases between them. In DNA, the CDR3 is TGTGCCAGCAGTGAATCCTGGATCAGGCGCGAAACCGGGGAGCTGTTTTTT. It yields the protein CASSESWIRRETGELFF.

The rearrangement links TRBV6-5 to TRBJ1-1; D is ambiguous. The germline V and J ends were trimmed by 5 bases and 3 bases, with 13 bases remaining between them. Germline-derived CDR1 and CDR2 are MNHEY and SVGAGI. The CDR3 extends over 14 amino acids. CDR3 residues: CASSRAGSDTEAFF. The CDR3 nucleotides are TGTGCCAGCAGTCGCGCCGGTTCCGACACTGAAGCTTTCTTT.